These T cell receptor beta chains were read from a single sample in a study of human T cells and chemical hapten exposure. TCRdb re-analysed the RACE reads in MiXCR, keeping a single row per CDR3 protein. This table holds over 85,000 distinct CDR3 sequences, 9.3% found once. Sequenced material: whole blood, taken in connection with sensitization to the hapten diphenylcyclopropenone (DPC). Every receptor here comes from a woman in her thirties or forties with alopecia areata. Some clones in this sample may be carry-over from other donors' samples. The CDR3 runs from the conserved cysteine through the conserved F or W. The D gene is left open where the match is weak. Expanded clones get a size class; other rows say once, few or many, or leave the size out.

TRBJ2-5 many 13 TRBV28 NA CASSPPAQETQYF TGTGCCAGCAGCCCACCAGCTCAAGAGACCCAGTACTTC
TRBJ2-4 NA 13 TRBV20-1 NA CSAKEGTKNIQYF TGCAGTGCTAAAGAGGGAACCAAAAACATTCAGTACTTC
TRBJ1-1 many 14 TRBV3-1 NA CASRSDRPNTEAFF TGTGCCAGCAGATCCGACAGACCGAACACTGAAGCTTTCTTT
TRBJ2-3 few 17 TRBV5-1 NA CASSRTGTELHTDTQYF TGCGCCAGCAGCAGAACCGGGACGGAGTTACACACAGATACGCAGTATTTT
TRBJ1-5 many 14 TRBV3-1 NA CASSQVEGNQPQHF TGTGCCAGCAGCCAAGTAGAGGGGAATCAGCCCCAGCATTTT
TRBJ1-5 many 12 TRBV6-2/TRBV6-3 TRBD1 CATGQGAKPQHF TGTGCCACAGGACAGGGGGCTAAGCCCCAGCATTTT
TRBJ2-1 few 17 TRBV7-9 TRBD2 CASIGFLAGEMYNEQFF TGTGCCAGCATCGGTTTTCTAGCGGGAGAAATGTACAATGAGCAGTTCTTC
TRBJ1-5 NA 12 TRBV6-6 TRBD1 CASTDRARPQHF TGTGCCAGCACTGACAGGGCCCGGCCCCAGCATTTT
TRBJ1-6 few 14 TRBV27 NA CASSFRQLNSPLHF TGTGCCAGCAGTTTTAGACAGCTTAATTCACCCCTCCACTTT
TRBJ2-7 NA 12 TRBV28 NA CASSPLSAEQYF TGTGCCAGCAGTCCCCTTTCCGCCGAGCAGTACTTC
TRBJ2-1 few 15 TRBV2 TRBD2 CASAPPAGGSNEQFF TGTGCCAGCGCACCCCCAGCGGGAGGCTCCAATGAGCAGTTCTTC
TRBJ2-1 NA 15 TRBV28 NA CASIMTLSSYNEQFF TGTGCCAGCATTATGACTTTAAGCTCCTACAATGAGCAGTTCTTC
TRBJ2-7 NA 15 TRBV7-2 NA CASSLASGSLYEQYF TGTGCCAGCAGCTTAGCTTCAGGGTCCCTCTACGAGCAGTACTTC
TRBJ1-1 few 14 TRBV6-1 NA CASSEGQVPYEAFF TGTGCCAGCAGTGAAGGACAGGTGCCCTATGAAGCTTTCTTT
TRBJ2-3 NA 14 TRBV18 TRBD1 CASLTGTEANTQYF TGTGCCAGCTTAACCGGGACAGAGGCAAATACGCAGTATTTT
TRBJ1-2 few 11 TRBV6-5 TRBD1 CASRQGYGYTF TGTGCCAGTCGACAGGGCTATGGCTACACCTTC
TRBJ1-6 few 12 TRBV6-2/TRBV6-3 NA CASSYGYSPLHF TGTGCCAGCAGTTACGGATATTCACCCCTCCACTTT
TRBJ1-6 NA 14 TRBV7-3 NA CASSRAGPRSPLHF TGTGCCAGCAGCCGGGCAGGGCCGCGATCACCCCTCCACTTT
TRBJ2-7 many 12 TRBV6-4 NA CARSSRPYEQYF TGTGCCAGGAGTAGCAGGCCCTACGAGCAGTACTTC
TRBJ2-7 few 13 TRBV18 NA CASSLDRTYEQYF TGTGCCAGCTCACTTGACAGGACCTACGAGCAGTACTTC
TRBJ2-7 many 14 TRBV6-2/TRBV6-3 NA CASSPGTWGYEQYF TGTGCCAGCAGTCCCGGGACCTGGGGCTACGAGCAGTACTTC
TRBJ2-7 NA 19 TRBV28 TRBD2 CASSPVRLRLAGDSYEQYF TGTGCCAGCAGTCCCGTCCGCCTAAGACTAGCGGGAGACTCCTACGAGCAGTACTTC